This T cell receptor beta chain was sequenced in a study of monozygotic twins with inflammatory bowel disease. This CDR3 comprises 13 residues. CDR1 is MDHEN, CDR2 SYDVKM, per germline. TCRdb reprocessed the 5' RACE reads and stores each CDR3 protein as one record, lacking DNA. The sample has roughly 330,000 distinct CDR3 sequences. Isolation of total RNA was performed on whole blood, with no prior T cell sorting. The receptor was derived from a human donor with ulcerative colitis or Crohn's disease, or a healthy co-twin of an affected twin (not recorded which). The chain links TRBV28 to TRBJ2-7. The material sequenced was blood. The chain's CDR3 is CASGIGRSYEQYF.